This T cell receptor (beta chain) was recovered during a study (dated by TCRdb to 2022 to 2024). For TCR beta sequencing, genomic DNA was taken from unsorted PBMCs, and those PBMCs had been isolated from peripheral blood. The CDR3 covers 16 residues, taking in both the cysteine and the phenylalanine. Left in the record is the CDR3 DNA by itself, 48 bases read in frame from the first base. The trim is 4 bases for V and 0 bases for J, with a gap of 13 bases between the germline ends. CDR1 GTSNPN and CDR2 SVGIG are derived from the germline V gene (reference sequence). TCR beta chain repertoires were profiled by survey-level sequencing on the immunoSEQ platform. On the authors' methods: Repertoire diversity was quantified as the inverse Simpson index, and CDR3 amino acid length spectratypes and V-J pairing frequencies were compared. TCR beta CDR3 sequences were matched against VDJdb to annotate clonotypes specific to SARS-CoV-2, CMV, influenza A and EBV. TCRdb re-hosts the immuneACCESS table, in-frame sequences only. Its copies lack some clones; in the studies checked, an unresolved V gene accounts for under half of them, and the cause for the rest is not known. The D gene and trimming were derived from the DNA, and the V and J assignments and clone size from that table. The sample table lists approximately 70,000 clones, about 93% of them with a count of one. Together, the top ten hold roughly 4.5% of the sample.

Study-level results and caveats: Further investigation, including longitudinal sampling and assessment of a control group, is stated by the authors to be required.

This clone was counted once. Its antigen has not been determined. There are no base qualities to consult, and no much larger clone falls within one base. This TCR was sampled from a middle-aged man with rheumatoid arthritis. Sequenced sample: PBMCs. The receptor chain draws on TRBV30 and TRBJ2-6; the D region is possibly TRBD1 or TRBD2, each matching across 5 bases. The base sequence is TGTGCCTGGACCCGGGGCAGGGCCTCTGGGGCCAACGTCCTGACTTTC. Its protein product is CAWTRGRASGANVLTF.